Listed below are T cell receptor beta chains from one sample, sequenced in a study of long-term antiretroviral therapy in people with HIV. Assay: immunoSEQ multiplex PCR; the TCRdb copy retains only in-frame clones and omits some. The table lists around 35,000 clones, around 72% of them singletons. Sequences were derived from unsorted PBMCs, sampled 3.1 years after starting antiretroviral therapy. These receptors were collected from a woman between 45 and 60 years old with HIV. CDR3s include the opening cysteine and the closing phenylalanine or tryptophan. The D gene is left open where the match is weak. Some rows have no size entry. The others give once, few or many, or a class for an expanded clone.

D: -; J: TRBJ2-2; size: -; V: TRBV23-1; CDR3: CASSRGGDTGELFF; DNA: TGCGCCAGCAGTCGAGGCGGGGACACCGGGGAGCTGTTTTTT
D: TRBD1; J: TRBJ2-3; size: -; V: TRBV18; CDR3: CASSPPSTGGTDTQYF; DNA: TGTGCCAGCTCACCACCGTCGACAGGGGGCACAGATACGCAGTATTTT
D: -; J: TRBJ2-3; size: -; V: TRBV5-1; CDR3: CASSLLGGLTDTQYF; DNA: TGCGCCAGCAGCTTGCTCGGGGGCCTCACAGATACGCAGTATTTT
D: -; J: TRBJ2-6; size: -; V: TRBV7-3; CDR3: CASSKPGAGANVLTF; DNA: TGTGCCAGCAGCAAACCAGGGGCTGGGGCCAACGTCCTGACTTTC
D: TRBD1; J: TRBJ1-3; size: -; V: TRBV19; CDR3: CASRGQAISGNTIYF; DNA: TGTGCCAGTAGGGGACAGGCGATCTCTGGAAACACCATATATTTT
D: TRBD2; J: TRBJ2-1; size: -; V: TRBV5-1; CDR3: CASSGGGVNYNEQFF; DNA: TGCGCCAGCAGCGGGGGGGGAGTTAACTACAATGAGCAGTTCTTC
D: -; J: TRBJ1-1; size: once; V: TRBV4-1; CDR3: CASSLTANTEAFF; DNA: TGCGCCAGCAGTCTTACAGCGAACACTGAAGCTTTCTTT
D: TRBD1; J: TRBJ2-2; size: -; V: TRBV6-5; CDR3: CASSSLRTGTGELFF; DNA: TGTGCCAGCAGTTCCCTTAGGACAGGCACCGGGGAGCTGTTTTTT
D: -; J: TRBJ1-2; size: -; V: TRBV7-9; CDR3: CASSSVSQGGGYTF; DNA: TGTGCCAGCAGTTCCGTTTCACAGGGAGGAGGCTACACCTTC
D: -; J: TRBJ1-1; size: -; V: TRBV19; CDR3: CASGGEVAFF; DNA: TGTGCCAGTGGGGGCGAGGTAGCTTTCTTT
D: -; J: TRBJ1-2; size: -; V: TRBV9; CDR3: CASSGPLGSPTYGYTF; DNA: TGTGCCAGCAGCGGACCCCTCGGCAGTCCCACCTATGGCTACACCTTC
D: -; J: TRBJ1-1; size: -; V: TRBV4-1; CDR3: CASSQVAAYTEAFF; DNA: TGCGCCAGCAGCCAAGTTGCGGCTTACACTGAAGCTTTCTTT
D: -; J: TRBJ2-1; size: -; V: TRBV29-1; CDR3: CSVASALYNEQFF; DNA: TGCAGCGTTGCGAGTGCCCTCTACAATGAGCAGTTCTTC
D: TRBD1; J: TRBJ2-6; size: once; V: TRBV2; CDR3: CASGTGAGANVLTF; DNA: TGTGCCAGCGGAACAGGGGCTGGGGCCAACGTCCTGACTTTC
D: TRBD1; J: TRBJ1-1; size: -; V: TRBV11-2; CDR3: CASSPTGVNTEAFF; DNA: TGTGCCAGCAGCCCGACAGGGGTGAACACTGAAGCTTTCTTT
D: TRBD2; J: TRBJ2-7; size: -; V: TRBV19; CDR3: CASSTAGGPSYEQYF; DNA: TGTGCCAGTAGCACCGCGGGGGGGCCCTCCTACGAGCAGTACTTC
D: -; J: TRBJ2-5; size: -; V: TRBV7-9; CDR3: CASSGVGQETQYF; DNA: TGTGCCAGCAGCGGGGTGGGCCAAGAGACCCAGTACTTC
D: TRBD1; J: TRBJ2-5; size: -; V: TRBV6-5; CDR3: CATGQGKETQYF; DNA: TGTGCCACTGGACAGGGGAAAGAGACCCAGTACTTC
D: -; J: TRBJ2-2; size: once; V: TRBV18; CDR3: CASSPSGTGELFF; DNA: TGTGCCAGCTCACCAAGTGGAACCGGGGAGCTGTTTTTT
D: TRBD2; J: TRBJ2-5; size: -; V: TRBV5-4; CDR3: CASSSPQRGPGKTQYF; DNA: TGTGCCAGCAGCTCCCCCCAGCGGGGGCCCGGGAAGACCCAGTACTTC
D: TRBD1; J: TRBJ1-6; size: medium-sized; V: TRBV7-8; CDR3: CASSSPDRDGLSPLHF; DNA: TGTGCCAGCAGCTCTCCGGACAGGGACGGTCTTTCACCCCTCCACTTT
D: -; J: TRBJ1-4; size: -; V: TRBV5-1; CDR3: CASSGAGTSNEKLFF; DNA: TGCGCCAGCAGCGGGGCCGGGACATCTAATGAAAAACTGTTTTTT
D: TRBD1; J: TRBJ2-2; size: -; V: TRBV6-1; CDR3: CASSSTGVPGELFF; DNA: TGTGCCAGCAGTTCCACAGGGGTCCCCGGGGAGCTGTTTTTT
D: TRBD1; J: TRBJ1-6; size: -; V: TRBV6-9; CDR3: CASSYFPPGQNSPLHF; DNA: TGTGCCAGCAGTTATTTTCCTCCGGGACAGAATTCACCCCTCCACTTT
D: TRBD1; J: TRBJ2-7; size: few; V: TRBV19; CDR3: CASSIGGQGSYEQYF; DNA: TGTGCCAGTAGTATAGGGGGACAGGGGTCCTACGAGCAGTACTTC
D: -; J: TRBJ1-5; size: -; V: TRBV2; CDR3: CASSKAGDHQPQHF; DNA: TGTGCCAGCAGTAAGGCAGGGGACCATCAGCCCCAGCATTTT
D: TRBD1; J: TRBJ1-2; size: -; V: TRBV29-1; CDR3: CSVHRDRGHYGYTF; DNA: TGCAGCGTACACCGGGACAGGGGGCACTATGGCTACACCTTC
D: -; J: TRBJ1-2; size: few; V: TRBV5-1; CDR3: CASSDGGGGGYTF; DNA: TGCGCCAGCAGCGATGGAGGGGGAGGTGGCTACACCTTC
D: -; J: TRBJ1-1; size: -; V: TRBV29-1; CDR3: CSAPPEGGRTEAFF; DNA: TGCAGCGCCCCCCCGGAGGGGGGGAGGACTGAAGCTTTCTTT
D: TRBD2; J: TRBJ2-1; size: -; V: TRBV7-8; CDR3: CASSASGGEQFF; DNA: TGTGCCAGCAGCGCTAGCGGGGGGGAGCAGTTCTTC
D: -; J: TRBJ1-6; size: -; V: TRBV4-1; CDR3: CASSQGFGLPSSYNSPLHF; DNA: TGCGCCAGCAGCCAAGGGTTCGGGCTCCCCAGCTCCTATAATTCACCCCTCCACTTT
D: -; J: TRBJ1-3; size: -; V: TRBV29-1; CDR3: CSASGGSGNTIYF; DNA: TGCAGCGCCTCAGGTGGTTCTGGAAACACCATATATTTT
D: -; J: TRBJ1-3; size: few; V: TRBV27; CDR3: CASSFQSGNTIYF; DNA: TGTGCCAGCAGTTTTCAGTCGGGAAACACCATATATTTT
D: -; J: TRBJ1-2; size: -; V: TRBV5-1; CDR3: CASSDYTTNGYTF; DNA: TGCGCCAGCAGCGACTATACAACGAATGGCTACACCTTC
D: -; J: TRBJ2-1; size: -; V: TRBV2; CDR3: CASMRSYNEQFF; DNA: TGTGCCAGCATGCGGAGTTACAATGAGCAGTTCTTC
D: -; J: TRBJ2-7; size: -; V: TRBV28; CDR3: CASSLIGFEQYF; DNA: TGTGCCAGCAGTTTAATTGGCTTCGAGCAGTACTTC
D: -; J: TRBJ2-4; size: -; V: TRBV15; CDR3: CATSTDTILAKNIQYF; DNA: TGTGCCACCAGCACTGACACGATACTAGCCAAAAACATTCAGTACTTC
D: -; J: TRBJ2-7; size: -; V: TRBV19; CDR3: CASSIFGGRPYEQYF; DNA: TGTGCCAGTAGTATATTTGGCGGGCGACCCTACGAGCAGTACTTC
D: TRBD2; J: TRBJ2-4; size: -; V: TRBV5-1; CDR3: CASSVLAGAKNIQYF; DNA: TGCGCCAGCAGCGTCCTAGCGGGGGCCAAAAACATTCAGTACTTC
D: -; J: TRBJ2-1; size: -; V: TRBV20-1; CDR3: CSAFYNEQFF; DNA: TGCAGTGCTTTTTACAATGAGCAGTTCTTC
D: TRBD2; J: TRBJ2-2; size: once; V: TRBV7-9; CDR3: CASSLFTSGSNTGELFF; DNA: TGTGCCAGCAGCCTATTTACTAGCGGATCGAACACCGGGGAGCTGTTTTTT
D: TRBD1; J: TRBJ1-6; size: few; V: TRBV25-1; CDR3: CASSGDRGISPLHF; DNA: TGTGCCAGCAGTGGGGACAGGGGGATTTCACCCCTCCACTTT
D: -; J: TRBJ1-2; size: -; V: TRBV6-5; CDR3: CASSYVGGSSYGYTF; DNA: TGTGCCAGCAGTTACGTCGGAGGGTCGAGCTATGGCTACACCTTC